Listed here is a single T cell receptor beta chain. Its antigen remains unidentified. Among the patients, aged 18 to 65, hyperthyroidism was newly diagnosed and had lasted under 2 months. Reasons for excluding patients were uncontrolled infection, other autoimmune disease, pregnancy or lactation. This sample was taken from a study of T cells in Graves' hyperthyroidism and ophthalmopathy. The ends lost 5 bases at V and 6 bases at J; junction bases unmatched: 8. Germline CDR1 is SEHNR and CDR2 is FQNEAQ (reference sequence). This CDR3 region has 14 residues. From RNA transcripts, TCR beta CDR3 regions were amplified. HTBI primers were the set used in a first-round RT-PCR of the TCR CDR3. TCRdb re-called the multiplex PCR reads through MiXCR, storing one row per CDR3 protein. This sample has 690,000 or so distinct CDR3 sequences, with 18% found just once. Whole-study results and caveats: Most thyroid-expanded clonotypes above 0.001 were also found in blood.

This chain uses TRBV7-9 with TRBJ2-3, with 7 bases that match TRBD1. The receptor was derived from a woman aged 50 to 60 with Graves' hyperthyroidism that later progressed to Graves' ophthalmopathy. Material for sequencing was blood. The CDR3 here is CASSVDRPGDTQYF. In DNA form, the CDR3 reads TGTGCCAGCAGCGTGGACAGGCCGGGGGATACGCAGTATTTT.